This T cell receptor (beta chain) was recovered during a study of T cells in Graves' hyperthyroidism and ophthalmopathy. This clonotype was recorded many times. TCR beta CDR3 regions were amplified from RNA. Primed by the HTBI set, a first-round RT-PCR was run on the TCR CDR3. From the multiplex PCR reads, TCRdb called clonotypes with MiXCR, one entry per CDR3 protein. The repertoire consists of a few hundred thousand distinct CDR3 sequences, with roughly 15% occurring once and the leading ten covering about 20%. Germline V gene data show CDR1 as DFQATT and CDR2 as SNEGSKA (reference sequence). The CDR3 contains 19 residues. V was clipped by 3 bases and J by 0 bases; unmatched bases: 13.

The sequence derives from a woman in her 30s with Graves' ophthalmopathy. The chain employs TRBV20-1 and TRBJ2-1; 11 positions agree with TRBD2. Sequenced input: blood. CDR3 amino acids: CSASGLAGGTRSSYNEQFF. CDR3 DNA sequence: TGCAGTGCTAGTGGTCTAGCGGGGGGCACTCGTAGCTCCTACAATGAGCAGTTCTTC.